Shown below are 11 T cell receptor beta chains from a single sample sequenced in a study of control samples from healthy donors and cancer patients. Profiling relied on immunoSEQ multiplex PCR, and the TCRdb table lists in-frame clones only, not all of them. The sample lists about 130,000 clones; around 90% were seen once. Sequencing used blood. The receptor set was obtained from a man younger than 35 in good health.

The V gene is TRBV19, the J gene TRBJ2-5, with TRBD2 matching over 8 bases. The junction had 11 bases not matched to a gene; V was cut back by 2 bases and J by 3 bases. The CDR3 totals 17 residues. Germline CDR1 reads LNHDA; CDR2 reads SQIVND (reference sequence). The CDR3 DNA reads as TGTGCCAGTAGTATATCAAGGGGGAGCGGGAGTAAAGAGACCCAGTACTTC. Translation: CASSISRGSGSKETQYF.

V is TRBV9 and J is TRBJ1-2; D gene uncertain. Trimming stripped 4 bases from V and 10 bases from J, with 14 bases between. The germline gives CDR1 SGDLS, CDR2 YYNGEE. The CDR3 is made up of 12 amino acids. The CDR3: CASSPDDGTYTF. The CDR3 nucleotides read TGTGCCAGCAGCCCGGACGACGGCACCTACACCTTC.

The V call is TRBV6-2 or TRBV6-3, the J call TRBJ1-5; possible D gene TRBD1, 5 bases. V lost 1 base and J lost 2, with 6 bases in between. CDR3 length equals 14 residues. Germline CDR1 MNHEY, CDR2 SVGEGT. This CDR3 reads CASSYLQGNQPQHF. The CDR3 coding sequence is TGTGCCAGCAGTTACTTACAGGGCAATCAGCCCCAGCATTTT.

The chain links TRBV30 to TRBJ1-3; TRBD1 is a possible D gene (5 bases). CDR1 GTSNPN and CDR2 SVGIG come from the germline V gene (reference sequence). The CDR3 is 15 residues long. Trimming pared 8 bases from V and 1 base from J, leaving 18 bases between. DNA for the CDR3: TGTGCCGGTACACCGGGACCGAGGTCTGGAAACACCATATATTTT. It yields the protein CAGTPGPRSGNTIYF.

This chain joins TRBV12-3 or TRBV12-4 and TRBJ1-1, with D maybe TRBD1 (5 bases). The CDR3 contains 13 residues. Trimming shortened V by 4 bases and J by 8 bases, and 14 bases separated the two germline ends. The CDR3 spells CASSSGPSGEAFF. CDR3 in DNA: TGTGCCAGCAGTTCGGGACCGTCCGGGGAAGCTTTCTTT.

This clone was observed a single time. The CDR3 protein is CASSLGPGQYSNQPQHF. CDR3 coding DNA: TGTGCCAGCAGCTTGGGGCCGGGACAGTATAGCAATCAGCCCCAGCATTTT. The chain combines TRBV5-5 with TRBJ1-5; 7 positions agree with TRBD1. CDR1 SGHKS and CDR2 YYEKEE come from the germline V gene (reference sequence). The CDR3 runs to 17 residues. The V gene end was trimmed by 0 bases and the J gene end by 0 bases; junction bases not matched to a gene: 6. The full variable domain, its missing parts supplied by reference TRBV5-5 and TRBJ1-5, is DAGVTQSPTHLIKTRGQQVTLRCSPISGHKSVSWYQQVLGQGPQFIFQYYEKEERGRGNFPDRFSARQFPNYSSELNVNALLLGDSALYLCASSLGPGQYSNQPQHFGDGTRLSIL.

This chain joins TRBV7-8 and TRBJ2-3; 8 bases fit TRBD2. Germline CDR1 reads SGHVS; CDR2 reads FQNEAQ. CDR3 length equals 17 residues. The V gene end was trimmed by 3 bases and the J gene end by 0 bases; junction bases not matched to a gene: 8. The CDR3 protein is CASSFPNASGSTDTQYF. CDR3 DNA: TGTGCCAGCAGCTTTCCTAATGCTAGCGGGAGCACAGATACGCAGTATTTT. The full variable domain, completed using reference TRBV7-8 and TRBJ2-3, is GAGVSQSPRYKVAKRGQDVALRCDPISGHVSLFWYQQALGQGPEFLTYFQNEAQLDKSGLPSDRFFAERPEGSVSTLKIQRTQQEDSAVYLCASSFPNASGSTDTQYFGPGTRLTVL.

The V gene is TRBV6-2 or TRBV6-3, the J gene TRBJ2-2; a weak D match, TRBD1 (5 bases). The V gene's germline CDR1 is MNHEY and CDR2 SVGEGT. The CDR3 covers 13 residues. The CDR3 DNA reads TGTGGGAGCAGTTGGACACGCACCGGGGAGCTGTTTTTT. Translating gives CGSSWTRTGELFF.

This clone was seen ten or more times. The chain employs TRBV28 and TRBJ2-5; 7 bases agree with TRBD1. The ends lost 7 bases at V and 3 bases at J; junction bases unmatched: 11. The germline V gene encodes CDR1 MDHEN and CDR2 SYDVKM. This CDR3 is 15 amino acids long. The CDR3 region has the DNA TGTGCCAGCACAAGACAGGGTTACTTAAAAGAGACCCAGTACTTC. Amino acids: CASTRQGYLKETQYF.

The chain combines TRBV3-1 (or the pseudogene TRBV3-2) with TRBJ2-5, with D possibly matching TRBD2 (5 bases). Trimming took 2 bases from V and 4 from J, leaving 14 bases between them. The CDR3 sequence is 15 residues long. Germline CDR1 is LGHDT and CDR2 is YNNKEL (reference sequence). Written as DNA, the CDR3 is TGTGCCAGCAGCCAAAGGAGGTTCCAGGCAGAGACCCAGTACTTC. Translated: CASSQRRFQAETQYF.

The chain carries TRBV19 and TRBJ1-6; the match to TRBD1 covers 8 bases. This CDR3 spans 16 amino acids. Germline V CDR1 and CDR2: LNHDA, SQIVND (reference sequence). Germline trimming cut 3 bases from V and 6 bases from J; bases unmatched to any gene: 7. CDR3: CASSIGTGGRNSPLHF. CDR3 nucleotides: TGTGCCAGTAGTATCGGTACAGGGGGGCGTAATTCACCCCTCCACTTT.